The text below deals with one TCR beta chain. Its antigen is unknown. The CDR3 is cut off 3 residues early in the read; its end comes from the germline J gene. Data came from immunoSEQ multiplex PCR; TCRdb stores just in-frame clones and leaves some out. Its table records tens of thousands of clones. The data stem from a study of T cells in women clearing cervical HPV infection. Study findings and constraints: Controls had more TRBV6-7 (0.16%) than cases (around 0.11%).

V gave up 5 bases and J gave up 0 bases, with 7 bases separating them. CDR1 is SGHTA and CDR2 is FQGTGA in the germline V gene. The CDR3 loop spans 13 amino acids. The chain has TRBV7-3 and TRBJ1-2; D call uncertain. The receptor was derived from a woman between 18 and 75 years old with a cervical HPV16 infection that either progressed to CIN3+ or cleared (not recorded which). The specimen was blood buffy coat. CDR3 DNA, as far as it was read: TGTGCCAGCAGCCCGGGTGCTAACTATGGC. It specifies CASSPGANYG. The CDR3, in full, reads CASSPGANYGYTF. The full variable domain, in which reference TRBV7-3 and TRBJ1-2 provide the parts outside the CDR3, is GAGVSQTPSNKVTEKGKYVELRCDPISGHTALYWYRQSLGQGPEFLIYFQGTGAADDSGLPNDRFFAVRPEGSVSTLKIQRTERGDSAVYLCASSPGANYGYTFGSGTRLTVV.